Shown below are 23 T cell receptor beta chains from a single sample sequenced in a study of response to subunit inactivated influenza vaccine. TCRdb passed the RT-PCR reads through MiXCR, listing each CDR3 protein once. The profile shows roughly 710,000 distinct CDR3 sequences, approximately 14% of them singletons. The sequencing used PBMCs from blood, collected around 14 days before vaccination. These receptors all come from a man in his fifties who received an inactivated influenza vaccine.

This clonotype was recorded many times. This rearrangement joins TRBV4-3 to TRBJ2-1, with TRBD1 identical over 10 bases. The CDR3 runs to 13 residues. V trimming: 3 bases; J trimming: 7 bases; junction bases outside the gene matches: 0. Looked up from germline, CDR1 is LGHNA and CDR2 is YSLEER. Written as DNA, the CDR3 is TGCGCCAGCAGCCAGGGACAGGGGAATGAGCAGTTCTTC. Protein: CASSQGQGNEQFF.

V and J are TRBV3-1 and TRBJ2-1, with 7 bases lining up with TRBD2. CDR3 size: 16 residues. Germline CDR1 is LGHDT and CDR2 is YNNKEL (reference sequence). The V gene end was trimmed by 1 base and the J gene end by 3 bases; junction bases not matched to a gene: 6. CDR3 sequence: CASSQGTREIYNEQFF. CDR3 DNA sequence: TGTGCCAGCAGCCAAGGGACGCGGGAGATCTACAATGAGCAGTTCTTC.

The sample holds a few counts of this clonotype. This chain's CDR3 is CASSSPPNYGYTF. In nucleotides, the CDR3 is TGTGCCAGCAGCTCTCCACCGAACTATGGCTACACCTTC. V gene TRBV7-2 combines with J gene TRBJ1-2; no definite D call. Germline values: CDR1 SGHTA, CDR2 FQGNSA. The CDR3 consists of 13 residues. Trimming took off 4 bases at V and 2 bases at J, with 8 bases between the two ends.

The gene calls are TRBV6-2 or TRBV6-3 and TRBJ2-7; 12 nucleotides match TRBD2. CDR1 is MNHEY and CDR2 is SVGEGT in the germline V gene. The CDR3 is 18 residues long. With 5 bases clipped from V and 0 bases from J, the junction kept 11 bases outside the gene matches. CDR3 nucleotide sequence: TGTGCCAGCAGTAAAGGTCCTACGACTAGCGGGAGCTCCTACGAGCAGTACTTC. Protein product: CASSKGPTTSGSSYEQYF.

The chain has TRBV20-1 and TRBJ2-3; unclear D gene. Trimming stripped 2 bases from V and 3 bases from J, with 6 bases between. CDR1 is DFQATT, CDR2 SNEGSKA, per germline (reference sequence). CDR3 size: 12 residues. CDR3 nucleotides: TGCAGTGCTAGAACCCAGACAGATACGCAGTATTTT. This sequence encodes CSARTQTDTQYF.

The V gene is TRBV5-1, the J gene TRBJ1-1; 8 nucleotides match TRBD1. V shed 5 bases, J shed 4 bases, and the junction held 16 bases outside the gene matches. Per the germline V gene, CDR1 is SGHRS and CDR2 is YFSETQ. The CDR3 extends over 17 amino acids. The CDR3 loop reads CASRPDRGWVRSTEAFF. In DNA form, the CDR3 reads TGCGCCAGCAGACCCGACAGGGGATGGGTTAGAAGCACTGAAGCTTTCTTT. Filled out from reference TRBV5-1 and TRBJ1-1, the complete variable domain reads KAGVTQTPRYLIKTRGQQVTLSCSPISGHRSVSWYQQTPGQGLQFLFEYFSETQRNKGNFPGRFSGRQFSNSRSEMNVSTLELGDSALYLCASRPDRGWVRSTEAFFGQGTRLTVV.

The chain couples TRBV10-3 to TRBJ2-5, with 7 nucleotides matching TRBD2. CDR1 is ENHRY and CDR2 is SYGVKD in the germline V gene. The CDR3 runs 15 residues. V lost 6 bases and J lost 1; bases outside the gene matches: 8. The CDR3 protein is CAIRGGGETQETQYF. CDR3 DNA sequence: TGTGCCATCAGGGGGGGAGGGGAAACCCAAGAGACCCAGTACTTC.

This clonotype was seen only a few times. V gene TRBV2 combines with J gene TRBJ2-1; D gene uncertain. Germline V lookup: CDR1 SNHLY, CDR2 FYNNEI. This CDR3 is 15 amino acids long. V lost 2 bases to trimming and J lost 2 bases, with 10 bases between them. Written as DNA, the CDR3 is TGTGCCAGCAGTGAACAACTCCGCGCCTACAATGAGCAGTTCTTC. Translating gives CASSEQLRAYNEQFF.

This clonotype was picked up many times. V and J are TRBV6-5 and TRBJ1-3; D is undetermined. Per germline, CDR1 MNHEY and CDR2 SVGAGI. This CDR3 region has 12 residues. V lost 7 bases and J 0 bases, leaving 4 bases between the germline ends. The CDR3 spells CASISSGNTIYF. The CDR3 nucleotides are TGTGCCAGCATTTCCTCTGGAAACACCATATATTTT.

There are a few counts of this clonotype. The J gene is TRBJ2-3, the V gene TRBV5-1; D ambiguous. The germline gives CDR1 SGHRS, CDR2 YFSETQ. This CDR3 region has 15 residues. V gave up 0 bases and J gave up 2 bases, with 10 bases separating them. CDR3 DNA: TGCGCCAGCAGCTTGGTCGTCCCTTCCACAGATACGCAGTATTTT. It translates to CASSLVVPSTDTQYF.

This clonotype has just a few counts. J is TRBJ2-5 and V is TRBV12-3 or TRBV12-4; D gene ambiguous. CDR3 size: 15 residues. The V end was cut by 7 bases, the J end by 2 bases, with 17 bases between. This CDR3 reads CASMAFGQVQETQYF. CDR3 bases: TGTGCCAGCATGGCATTTGGCCAGGTACAAGAGACCCAGTACTTC.

This clonotype was counted a few times. The chain links TRBV6-2 or TRBV6-3 to TRBJ2-1; 10 bases agree with TRBD2. V lost 2 bases, J lost 5 bases, and 12 bases stayed unmatched. The CDR3 is 18 residues long. Germline V gene sequence: CDR1 MNHEY, CDR2 SVGEGT. The CDR3 loop is CASSYRGPSGGEDNEQFF. For the CDR3, the DNA is TGTGCCAGCAGTTACAGGGGTCCTAGCGGGGGAGAGGACAATGAGCAGTTCTTC.

This clonotype has ten or more counts. J is TRBJ1-5 and V is TRBV6-2 or TRBV6-3; 7 bases line up with TRBD1. The CDR3 is 13 amino acids. V shed 5 bases, J shed 5 bases, and the junction held 3 bases outside the gene matches. The germline CDR1 and CDR2 sequences are MNHEY and SVGEGT. The CDR3, as DNA: TGTGCCAGCAGTACCCAGGGGGATCAGCCCCAGCATTTT. As protein: CASSTQGDQPQHF.

This clonotype occurred many times. This chain links TRBV20-1 with TRBJ2-1; unclear D gene. This CDR3 comprises 13 residues. V was trimmed by 3 bases and J by 7 bases, leaving 13 bases between them. Germline-derived CDR1 and CDR2 are DFQATT and SNEGSKA (reference sequence). The CDR3: CSARVLATNEQFF. CDR3 coding DNA: TGCAGTGCTAGGGTGCTCGCGACGAATGAGCAGTTCTTC.

This clonotype was detected ten times or more. The CDR3 is CATSRGFDQPQHF. DNA of the CDR3: TGTGCCACCAGCAGGGGATTTGATCAGCCCCAGCATTTT. The chain is built from TRBV15 and TRBJ1-5; D is uncertain. Trimming cost V 3 bases and J 5 bases, with 8 bases left between them. The V gene's germline CDR1 is LNHNV and CDR2 YYDKDF (reference sequence). CDR3 length: 13 amino acids. The whole variable domain, remainder taken from reference TRBV15 and TRBJ1-5, is DAMVIQNPRYQVTQFGKPVTLSCSQTLNHNVMYWYQQKSSQAPKLLFHYYDKDFNNEADTPDNFQSRRPNTSFCFLDIRSPGLGDTAMYLCATSRGFDQPQHFGDGTRLSIL.

The table lists this clonotype with a few counts. The gene calls are TRBV6-1 and TRBJ1-1; weak D call: TRBD1 (5 bases). The length of the CDR3 is 15 residues. Looked up from germline, CDR1 is MNHNS and CDR2 is SASEGT. Trimming removed 5 bases from V and 6 bases from J, with 19 bases in between. The CDR3 here is CASSTSLGGVSEAFF. CDR3 in DNA: TGTGCCAGCAGTACCTCACTTGGGGGGGTCTCTGAAGCTTTCTTT.

This clonotype was seen more than once but under ten times. The chain links TRBV20-1 to TRBJ2-4; D gene uncertain. The CDR3 consists of 13 residues. The germline V and J ends were trimmed by 5 bases and 5 bases, with 13 bases remaining between them. CDR1 is DFQATT, CDR2 SNEGSKA, per germline (reference sequence). CDR3 sequence reads: CSAYRHVENIQYF. The CDR3 DNA sequence: TGCAGTGCTTACCGACATGTCGAAAACATTCAGTACTTC.

A few counts support this clonotype. This chain joins TRBV4-2 and TRBJ1-2; 7 nucleotides align to TRBD1. The CDR3 spans 16 residues. Germline-derived CDR1 and CDR2 are LGHNA and YNFKEQ. The J segment lost 2 bases and the V segment lost 0 bases, leaving 6 bases of the junction unmatched. CDR3 protein: CASSQDYQGGNYGYTF. In DNA form, the CDR3 reads TGTGCCAGCAGCCAAGATTACCAGGGGGGGAACTATGGCTACACCTTC.

This clonotype was seen ten or more times. The chain couples TRBV28 to TRBJ1-1; TRBD1 matches 9 bases. Germline lookup yields CDR1 MDHEN and CDR2 SYDVKM. V dropped 4 bases and J dropped 3; count of bases not matched to a gene: 9. There are 16 residues in the CDR3. The CDR3 nucleotides read TGTGCCAGCAGTTCGACCCGGACAGGGGCATACACTGAAGCTTTCTTT. Protein sequence: CASSSTRTGAYTEAFF. The whole variable domain, filled in from reference TRBV28 and TRBJ1-1, reads DVKVTQSSRYLVKRTGEKVFLECVQDMDHENMFWYRQDPGLGLRLIYFSYDVKMKEKGDIPEGYSVSREKKERFSLILESASTNQTSMYLCASSSTRTGAYTEAFFGQGTRLTVV.

In regard to this clonotype: This clone may be a read error of a much larger clone one base away. This chain connects TRBV5-1 to TRBJ2-7; unclear D gene. The CDR3 length is 15 residues. Germline values: CDR1 SGHRS, CDR2 YFSETQ. The CDR3 spells CASSLAISSVFEHYF. The CDR3 DNA reads as TGCGCCAGCAGCTTGGCCATCAGTTCCGTCTTCGAGCATTACTTC.

The sample holds many counts of this clonotype. This sequence joins TRBV12-3 or TRBV12-4 and TRBJ2-5; possibly TRBD1 for D (6 bases). The CDR3 is 11 amino acids. Trimming left V 3 bases short and J 8 bases short, with 7 bases between. The CDR3 spells CASSLGATQYF. For the CDR3, the DNA is TGTGCCAGCAGTTTGGGGGCCACCCAGTACTTC.

The sample holds many counts of this clonotype. The gene calls are TRBV9 and TRBJ2-5; possible D gene TRBD2, 5 bases. V lost 1 base and J lost 5, with 12 bases in between. CDR1 is SGDLS, CDR2 YYNGEE, per germline. The CDR3 has 14 amino acids. CDR3 coding DNA: TGTGCCAGCAGCGTAAGCGGTGGTTCGGAGACCCAGTACTTC. Its protein is CASSVSGGSETQYF.

This clonotype was found a few times. The V and J genes are TRBV7-2 and TRBJ2-1; 10 bases are shared with TRBD2. Germline V gene data show CDR1 as SGHTA and CDR2 as FQGNSA. V trimming: 5 bases; J trimming: 1 base; junction bases outside the gene matches: 5. The CDR3 is made up of 16 amino acids. DNA for the CDR3: TGTGCCAGCAGCCCTCTAGCGGGGGAGTCCTACAATGAGCAGTTCTTC. It encodes CASSPLAGESYNEQFF. Together with reference TRBV7-2 and TRBJ2-1, the CDR3 gives the full variable domain: GAGVSQSPSNKVTEKGKDVELRCDPISGHTALYWYRQSLGQGLEFLIYFQGNSAPDKSGLPSDRFSAERTGGSVSTLTIQRTQQEDSAVYLCASSPLAGESYNEQFFGPGTRLTVL.